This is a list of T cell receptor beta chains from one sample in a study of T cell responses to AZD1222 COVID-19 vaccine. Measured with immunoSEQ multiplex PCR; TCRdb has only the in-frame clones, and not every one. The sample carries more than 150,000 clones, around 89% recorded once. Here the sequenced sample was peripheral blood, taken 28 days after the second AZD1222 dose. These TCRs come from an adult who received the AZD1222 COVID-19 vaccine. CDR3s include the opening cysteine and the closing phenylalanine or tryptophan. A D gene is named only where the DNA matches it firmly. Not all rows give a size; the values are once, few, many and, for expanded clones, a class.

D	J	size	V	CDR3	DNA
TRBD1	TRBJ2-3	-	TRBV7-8	CASSSEGASTDTQYF	TGTGCCAGCAGCTCCGAGGGGGCGAGCACAGATACGCAGTATTTT
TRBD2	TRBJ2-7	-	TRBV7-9	CASSLLSGRDSYEQYF	TGTGCCAGCAGCTTATTGAGCGGGAGGGACTCCTACGAGCAGTACTTC
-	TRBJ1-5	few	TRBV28	CASSLGGGRSNQPQHF	TGTGCCAGCAGTTTAGGTGGGGGCCGGAGCAATCAGCCCCAGCATTTT
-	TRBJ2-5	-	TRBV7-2	CASSLRDATYQETQYF	TGTGCCAGCAGCTTGAGGGATGCTACGTACCAAGAGACCCAGTACTTC
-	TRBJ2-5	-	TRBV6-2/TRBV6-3	CASSYWQETQYF	TGTGCCAGCAGTTACTGGCAAGAGACCCAGTACTTC
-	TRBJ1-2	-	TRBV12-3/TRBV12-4	CASSLQPNYGYTF	TGTGCCAGCAGTTTACAGCCAAACTATGGCTACACCTTC
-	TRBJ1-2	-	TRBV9	CASSVSDIYGYTF	TGTGCCAGCAGCGTTTCGGACATCTATGGCTACACCTTC
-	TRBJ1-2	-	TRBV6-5	CASSSPPGGYTF	TGTGCCAGCAGTTCCCCTCCCGGTGGCTACACCTTC
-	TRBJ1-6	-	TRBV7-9	CASSTDRPSPLHF	TGTGCCAGCAGCACGGACAGACCCTCACCCCTCCACTTT
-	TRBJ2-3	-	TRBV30	CAWVSGSTDTQYF	TGTGCCTGGGTGAGCGGGAGCACAGATACGCAGTATTTT
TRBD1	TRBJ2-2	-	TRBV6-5	CASSYGTGNTGELFF	TGTGCCAGCAGTTACGGGACAGGGAACACCGGGGAGCTGTTTTTT
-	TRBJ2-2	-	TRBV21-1	CASSITPGQLDINTGELFF	TGTGCCAGCAGCATCACCCCGGGACAGCTAGACATTAACACCGGGGAGCTGTTTTTT
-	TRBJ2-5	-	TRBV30	CAWSRGLGQETQYF	TGTGCCTGGAGTCGGGGGCTCGGGCAAGAGACCCAGTACTTC
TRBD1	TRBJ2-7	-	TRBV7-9	CATGRDRGHEQYF	TGTGCCACAGGGCGGGACAGGGGGCACGAGCAGTACTTC
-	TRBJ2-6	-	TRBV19	CASNSGRASGANVLTF	TGTGCCAGTAACAGCGGCAGGGCCTCTGGGGCCAACGTCCTGACTTTC
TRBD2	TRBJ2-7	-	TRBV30	CAWSAERGRYEQYF	TGTGCCTGGAGTGCGGAGCGGGGTCGCTACGAGCAGTACTTC
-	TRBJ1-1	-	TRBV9	CASRGTTEAFF	TGTGCCAGCAGGGGTACCACTGAAGCTTTCTTT
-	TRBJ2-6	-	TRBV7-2	CASSLLLAVISGANVLTF	TGTGCCAGCAGCTTATTATTAGCGGTGATCTCTGGGGCCAACGTCCTGACTTTC
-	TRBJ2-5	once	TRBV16	CASSLEEQETQYF	TGTGCCAGCAGCCTGGAGGAACAAGAGACCCAGTACTTC
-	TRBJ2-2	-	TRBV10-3	CAIGSPSNTGELFF	TGTGCCATCGGGAGTCCTTCGAACACCGGGGAGCTGTTTTTT
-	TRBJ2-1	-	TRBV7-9	CASSSDPRRGEQFF	TGTGCCAGCAGCTCGGACCCACGGCGGGGTGAGCAGTTCTTC
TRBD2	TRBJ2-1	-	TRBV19	CASKTSGALSSYNEQFF	TGTGCCAGTAAGACTAGCGGGGCTCTGAGCTCCTACAATGAGCAGTTCTTC
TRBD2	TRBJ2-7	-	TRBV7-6	CASSLDLADSSYEQYF	TGTGCCAGCAGCTTGGACCTAGCGGACTCGTCCTACGAGCAGTACTTC
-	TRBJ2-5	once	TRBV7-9	CASSLSRTNQETQYF	TGTGCCAGCAGCTTAAGTAGGACTAATCAAGAGACCCAGTACTTC
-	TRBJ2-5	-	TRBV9	CASIKTPSGQETQYF	TGTGCCAGCATCAAGACCCCGTCGGGTCAAGAGACCCAGTACTTC
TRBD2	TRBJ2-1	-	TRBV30	CAWSPGTSGEQFF	TGTGCCTGGAGTCCCGGGACTAGCGGCGAGCAGTTCTTC
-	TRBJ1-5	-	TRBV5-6	CASSLSLGGTLNQPQHF	TGTGCCAGCAGCTTGAGTTTGGGAGGGACCCTCAATCAGCCCCAGCATTTT
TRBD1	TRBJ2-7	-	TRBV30	CAWSLRGTGIYEQYF	TGTGCCTGGTCTCTGAGGGGGACAGGGATCTACGAGCAGTACTTC
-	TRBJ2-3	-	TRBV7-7	CASSLAGTSTDTQYF	TGTGCTAGCAGCTTAGCCGGGACCTCCACAGATACGCAGTATTTT